The subject of this entry is one TCR beta chain. Its antigen remains unknown. This record comes from a study of blood T cells in healthy people across ages. Study-level information: Capture via template switching afforded approximately one barcoded beta molecule per two T cells. Study-wide results and caveats: Aged donors had fewer naive CD4+ cells and lower diversity than long-lived donors.

Peripheral blood, roughly 9.3 milliliters per donor, was collected. The authors ran a second PCR of about 6 to 11 cycles using a sample-barcoded 5' primer and a J-beta primer mix. Each CDR3 protein is one row after TCRdb ran MiXCR on the 5' RACE reads. This sample has about 680,000 distinct CDR3 sequences, with approximately 50% found just once. Sequencing was done on a sample of blood. The clonotype was recovered from a woman aged 60 to 75 in good health.

CDR3 in amino acids: CASSQDVTGGVVGKLFF. CDR3 nucleotides: TGCGCCAGCAGCCAAGATGTTACAGGGGGCGTCGTTGGAAAACTGTTTTTT. The rearrangement joins TRBV4-3 to TRBJ1-4, with 9 nucleotides matching TRBD1. Germline assignment: CDR1 LGHNA and CDR2 YSLEER. The CDR3 consists of 17 residues. V gave up 0 bases and J gave up 10 bases; unmatched junction bases: 12.